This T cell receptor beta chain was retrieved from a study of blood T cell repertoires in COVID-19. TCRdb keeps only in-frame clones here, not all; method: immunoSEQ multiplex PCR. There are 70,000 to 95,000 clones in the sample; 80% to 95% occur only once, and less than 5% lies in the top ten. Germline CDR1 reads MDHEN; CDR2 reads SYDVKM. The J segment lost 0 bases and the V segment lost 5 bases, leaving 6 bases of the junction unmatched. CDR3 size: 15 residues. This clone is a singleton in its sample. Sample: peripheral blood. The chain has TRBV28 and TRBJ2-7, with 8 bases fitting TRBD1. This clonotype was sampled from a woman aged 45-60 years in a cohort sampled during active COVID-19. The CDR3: CASSLGQGSSYEQYF. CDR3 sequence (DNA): TGTGCCAGCAGTCTAGGACAGGGAAGCTCCTACGAGCAGTACTTC.